This T cell receptor (beta chain) was found in a study of T cell responses to AZD1222 COVID-19 vaccine. Profiling relied on immunoSEQ multiplex PCR, and the TCRdb table lists in-frame clones only, not all of them. The repertoire holds 110,000 to 150,000 clones, with approximately 90% as singletons. Remarks on this clone: Its target is not known.

Notes on the study in general: Sampling captured repertoires only after the peak T cell response. Mostly white British, mostly female donors; authors suggested clonal diversity may be underestimated.

This sequence was found in an adult in good health. This specimen consisted of peripheral blood, obtained on day 0 of AZD1222 vaccination.

The CDR3 reads CASSLGQTATEAFF. CDR3 in DNA: TGTGCCAGCAGTTTAGGCCAAACGGCGACTGAAGCTTTCTTT. The gene calls are TRBV27 and TRBJ1-1; D remains ambiguous. Trimming removed 2 bases at V and 5 bases at J, with 12 bases between. This CDR3 is built from 14 residues. Germline V gives CDR1 MNHEY, CDR2 SMNVEV (reference sequence).